The rows below give T cell receptor beta chains drawn from one sample of a study of blood T cells in healthy people across ages. In TCRdb, the 5' RACE reads were re-called with MiXCR into one record per CDR3 protein. The table has hundreds of thousands of distinct CDR3 sequences, around 45% seen once. Sequences were obtained from blood. The receptors originated from a man aged 55-75 years in good health. Both conserved end residues are part of each CDR3. A D gene is named only where the DNA matches it firmly. For some rows the clone size is stated as once, few or many, or as a class when expanded; others skip it.

d_call: NA
v_call: TRBV7-2
clone_size: NA
j_call: TRBJ2-7
cdr3_aa: CASSSPPGAMSSYEQYF
cdr3_nt: TGTGCCAGCAGCTCCCCCCCGGGGGCCATGAGCTCCTACGAGCAGTACTTC

d_call: TRBD2
v_call: TRBV12-3/TRBV12-4
clone_size: NA
j_call: TRBJ2-4
cdr3_aa: CASSLGTSGGNIQYF
cdr3_nt: TGTGCCAGCAGTTTAGGGACTAGCGGGGGAAACATTCAGTACTTC

d_call: NA
v_call: TRBV6-5
clone_size: NA
j_call: TRBJ1-2
cdr3_aa: CASSRRGHGYTF
cdr3_nt: TGTGCCAGCAGCCGACGGGGCCATGGCTACACCTTC

d_call: NA
v_call: TRBV6-5
clone_size: NA
j_call: TRBJ2-1
cdr3_aa: CASSLSASSYNEQFF
cdr3_nt: TGTGCCAGCAGTCTTAGCGCCAGCTCCTACAATGAGCAGTTCTTC

d_call: TRBD1
v_call: TRBV7-2
clone_size: NA
j_call: TRBJ2-7
cdr3_aa: CASSLDRGATPYEQYF
cdr3_nt: TGTGCCAGCAGCTTAGACAGGGGGGCCACTCCCTACGAGCAGTACTTC

d_call: NA
v_call: TRBV3-1
clone_size: NA
j_call: TRBJ2-5
cdr3_aa: CVSSQDTGPGETQYF
cdr3_nt: TGTGTCAGCAGCCAAGATACGGGGCCCGGTGAGACCCAGTACTTC

d_call: TRBD1
v_call: TRBV20-1
clone_size: few
j_call: TRBJ1-2
cdr3_aa: CSAAQGNYGCTF
cdr3_nt: TGCAGTGCTGCACAGGGGAACTATGGCTGCACCTTC

d_call: NA
v_call: TRBV12-3/TRBV12-4
clone_size: few
j_call: TRBJ2-3
cdr3_aa: CASTRYDTQYF
cdr3_nt: TGTGCCAGCACCCGGTACGATACGCAGTATTTT

d_call: TRBD1
v_call: TRBV5-1
clone_size: NA
j_call: TRBJ2-3
cdr3_aa: CASSSSGTATSTDTQYF
cdr3_nt: TGCGCCAGCAGCTCCTCCGGGACAGCCACTAGCACAGATACGCAGTATTTT

d_call: NA
v_call: TRBV29-1
clone_size: many
j_call: TRBJ2-7
cdr3_aa: CSVEDPGRTYEQYF
cdr3_nt: TGCAGCGTTGAAGATCCTGGCAGGACCTACGAGCAGTACTTC

d_call: NA
v_call: TRBV11-2
clone_size: few
j_call: TRBJ2-3
cdr3_aa: CASSHRTGLVTQYF
cdr3_nt: TGTGCCAGCAGCCACAGAACAGGCCTTGTTACGCAGTATTTT

d_call: TRBD1
v_call: TRBV11-1
clone_size: NA
j_call: TRBJ2-5
cdr3_aa: CASRDRAQETQYF
cdr3_nt: TGTGCCAGCCGGGACAGGGCGCAAGAGACCCAGTACTTC

d_call: TRBD1
v_call: TRBV27
clone_size: NA
j_call: TRBJ1-4
cdr3_aa: CASSPTGEGDEKLFF
cdr3_nt: TGTGCCAGCAGTCCCACAGGGGAAGGTGATGAAAAACTGTTTTTT

d_call: NA
v_call: TRBV6-5
clone_size: NA
j_call: TRBJ1-2
cdr3_aa: CASSYSNRPGYTF
cdr3_nt: TGTGCCAGCAGTTACTCGAACAGGCCTGGCTACACCTTC

d_call: NA
v_call: TRBV3-1
clone_size: few
j_call: TRBJ1-1
cdr3_aa: CASSQGTQGGNTEAFF
cdr3_nt: TGTGCCAGCAGCCAGGGGACACAGGGTGGAAACACTGAAGCTTTCTTT

d_call: TRBD2
v_call: TRBV7-6
clone_size: NA
j_call: TRBJ2-5
cdr3_aa: CASNRPGTNQETQYF
cdr3_nt: TGTGCCAGCAACCGACCCGGGACTAACCAAGAGACCCAGTACTTC

d_call: NA
v_call: TRBV9
clone_size: NA
j_call: TRBJ2-7
cdr3_aa: CASSVGGDSSYEQYF
cdr3_nt: TGTGCCAGCAGCGTAGGGGGGGACAGCTCCTACGAGCAGTACTTC

d_call: NA
v_call: TRBV7-9
clone_size: few
j_call: TRBJ1-2
cdr3_aa: CASSVSGEGGYTF
cdr3_nt: TGTGCCAGCAGCGTCTCAGGGGAGGGAGGCTACACCTTC

d_call: TRBD2
v_call: TRBV3-1
clone_size: NA
j_call: TRBJ2-7
cdr3_aa: CASSQDLLAGLNEQYF
cdr3_nt: TGTGCCAGCAGCCAAGATCTGTTAGCGGGTCTTAACGAGCAGTACTTC

d_call: TRBD1
v_call: TRBV13
clone_size: few
j_call: TRBJ2-1
cdr3_aa: CASRLNRGPYNEQFF
cdr3_nt: TGTGCCAGCAGACTTAACAGGGGCCCCTACAATGAGCAGTTCTTC

d_call: NA
v_call: TRBV20-1
clone_size: few
j_call: TRBJ1-2
cdr3_aa: CSAPLAGVWHYGYTF
cdr3_nt: TGCAGTGCTCCTTTGGCGGGGGTGTGGCACTATGGCTACACCTTC

d_call: TRBD2
v_call: TRBV20-1
clone_size: few
j_call: TRBJ2-1
cdr3_aa: CSYPGLAGQEQFF
cdr3_nt: TGCAGTTACCCGGGACTAGCGGGGCAAGAGCAGTTCTTC

d_call: NA
v_call: TRBV12-3/TRBV12-4
clone_size: NA
j_call: TRBJ1-2
cdr3_aa: CASSLVRDLGYTF
cdr3_nt: TGTGCCAGCAGTTTAGTACGGGATTTGGGCTACACCTTC

d_call: NA
v_call: TRBV27
clone_size: NA
j_call: TRBJ1-6
cdr3_aa: CASSFGGMNSPLHF
cdr3_nt: TGTGCCAGCAGTTTCGGGGGTATGAATTCACCCCTCCACTTT

d_call: TRBD1
v_call: TRBV12-3/TRBV12-4
clone_size: few
j_call: TRBJ2-4
cdr3_aa: CASSLRQGSKNIQYF
cdr3_nt: TGTGCCAGCAGTTTAAGACAGGGAAGCAAAAACATTCAGTACTTC

d_call: NA
v_call: TRBV5-4
clone_size: NA
j_call: TRBJ2-2
cdr3_aa: CASSHITGGPGELFF
cdr3_nt: TGTGCCAGCAGCCACATTACGGGGGGCCCCGGGGAGCTGTTTTTT

d_call: NA
v_call: TRBV7-2
clone_size: few
j_call: TRBJ2-7
cdr3_aa: CASSRAGAIYEQYF
cdr3_nt: TGTGCCAGCAGCCGGGCAGGGGCAATTTACGAGCAGTACTTC